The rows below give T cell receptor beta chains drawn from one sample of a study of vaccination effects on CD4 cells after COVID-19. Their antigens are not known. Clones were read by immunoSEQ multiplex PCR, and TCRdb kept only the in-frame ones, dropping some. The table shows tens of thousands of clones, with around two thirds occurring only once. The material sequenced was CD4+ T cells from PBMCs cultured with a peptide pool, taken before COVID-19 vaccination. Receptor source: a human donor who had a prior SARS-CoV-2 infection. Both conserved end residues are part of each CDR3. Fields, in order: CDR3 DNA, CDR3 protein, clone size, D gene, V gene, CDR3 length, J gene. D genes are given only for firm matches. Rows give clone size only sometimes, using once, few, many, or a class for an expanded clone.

TGTGCCAGCATGGACACCGGGGAGCTGTTTTTT | CASMDTGELFF | NA | NA | TRBV2 | 11 | TRBJ2-2
TGTGCCAGCAGCTTAACAGGGAGGATGCCCTACGAGCAGTACTTC | CASSLTGRMPYEQYF | few | NA | TRBV27 | 15 | TRBJ2-7
TGTGCCAGCAGTTTTTCAGGGGGCTACTACGAGCAGTACTTC | CASSFSGGYYEQYF | NA | TRBD1 | TRBV6-6 | 14 | TRBJ2-7
TGTGCCAGCAGCTTGAACCGGGACAGGGGCAATGAGCAGTTCTTC | CASSLNRDRGNEQFF | few | TRBD1 | TRBV5-4 | 15 | TRBJ2-1
TGTGCCAGCAGCCCCGGTCTAGCGACCATCCAAGAGACCCAGTACTTC | CASSPGLATIQETQYF | NA | NA | TRBV5-6 | 16 | TRBJ2-5
TGTGCCAGCAGCGTCATAGGAGAACCCGGGGAGCTGTTTTTT | CASSVIGEPGELFF | NA | NA | TRBV9 | 14 | TRBJ2-2
TGTGCCAGTAAGAGCGGGGGGTACACAGATACGCAGTATTTT | CASKSGGYTDTQYF | NA | TRBD2 | TRBV19 | 14 | TRBJ2-3
TGTGCCAGCAGCTCGTCGGAGGAGACCCAGTACTTC | CASSSSEETQYF | NA | NA | TRBV11-3 | 12 | TRBJ2-5
TGTGCCAGCAGCTCTCAGGGGGCCTCTAATGAAAAACTGTTTTTT | CASSSQGASNEKLFF | NA | TRBD1 | TRBV5-4 | 15 | TRBJ1-4
TGTGCCAGCAGCCAACAGCGGGAGTCCTTCCAGCAGTACTTC | CASSQQRESFQQYF | NA | TRBD2 | TRBV4-2 | 14 | TRBJ2-7
TGTGCCAGCAGCTTGGGGCCAGAGAATCAGCCCCAGCATTTT | CASSLGPENQPQHF | NA | NA | TRBV5-6 | 14 | TRBJ1-5
TGTGCCAGCAGCCAACCGGGGAGGGGAACAGATACGCAGTATTTT | CASSQPGRGTDTQYF | NA | TRBD2 | TRBV3-1/TRBV3-2 | 15 | TRBJ2-3
TGTGCCAGCACCGCGGAAGATGTGACAGATACGCAGTATTTT | CASTAEDVTDTQYF | NA | NA | TRBV21-1 | 14 | TRBJ2-3
TGCGCCAGCAGCTTCAGACTAGCGGGGGGCGGAGAGACCCAGTACTTC | CASSFRLAGGGETQYF | NA | TRBD2 | TRBV5-1 | 16 | TRBJ2-5
TGTGCCAGCAGTAAGAGAGGTTCGGGGGCTCCTAGCAATCAGCCCCAGCATTTT | CASSKRGSGAPSNQPQHF | NA | NA | TRBV19 | 18 | TRBJ1-5
TGCGCCAGCAGTGAGGGGGCGGCAAACACCATATATTTT | CASSEGAANTIYF | NA | NA | TRBV10-1 | 13 | TRBJ1-3
TGCGCCAGCAGCCAATACCGGGACAACTCCTACGAGCAGTACTTC | CASSQYRDNSYEQYF | NA | NA | TRBV4-3 | 15 | TRBJ2-7
TGTGCCAGCAGCTTTCCCGGACAGCACGCCCCCCCACCCCTCCACTTT | CASSFPGQHAPPPLHF | few | NA | TRBV5-4 | 16 | TRBJ1-6